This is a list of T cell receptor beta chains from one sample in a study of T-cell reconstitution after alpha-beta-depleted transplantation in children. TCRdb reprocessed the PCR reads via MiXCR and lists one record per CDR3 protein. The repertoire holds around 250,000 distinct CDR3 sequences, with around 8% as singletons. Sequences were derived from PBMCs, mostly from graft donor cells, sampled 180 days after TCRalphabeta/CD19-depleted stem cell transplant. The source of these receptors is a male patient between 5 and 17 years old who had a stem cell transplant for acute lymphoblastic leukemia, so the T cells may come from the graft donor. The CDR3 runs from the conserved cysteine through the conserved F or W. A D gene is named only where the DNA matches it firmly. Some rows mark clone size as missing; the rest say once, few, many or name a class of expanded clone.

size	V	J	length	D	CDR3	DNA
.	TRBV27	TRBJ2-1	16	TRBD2	CASSHLSGRRVNEQFF	TGTGCCAGCAGTCACCTTAGCGGGAGAAGGGTCAATGAGCAGTTCTTC
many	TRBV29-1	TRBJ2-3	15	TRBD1	CSVPTTGGWTDTQYF	TGCAGCGTCCCCACGACAGGGGGCTGGACAGATACGCAGTATTTT
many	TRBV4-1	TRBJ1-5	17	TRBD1	CASSQNRDRVSNQPQHF	TGCGCCAGCAGCCAAAATCGGGACAGGGTGAGCAATCAGCCCCAGCATTTT
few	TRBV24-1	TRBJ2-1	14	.	CATSDPTGTNEQFF	TGTGCCACCAGTGACCCCACAGGTACCAATGAGCAGTTCTTC
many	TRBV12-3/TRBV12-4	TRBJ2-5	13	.	CASSLLALETQYF	TGTGCCAGCAGTTTACTAGCGCTCGAGACCCAGTACTTC
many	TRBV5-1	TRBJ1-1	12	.	CASRRPNTEAFF	TGCGCCAGCAGGCGGCCGAACACTGAAGCTTTCTTT
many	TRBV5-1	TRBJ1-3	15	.	CASSPTGNTGDTIYF	TGCGCCAGCAGCCCAACGGGGAATACTGGGGACACCATATATTTT
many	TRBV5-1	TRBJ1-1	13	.	CASSLGGVAEAFF	TGCGCCAGCAGCTTGGGGGGGGTCGCTGAAGCTTTCTTT
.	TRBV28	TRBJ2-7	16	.	CASSLGGGPGSYEQYF	TGTGCCAGCAGTTTAGGGGGGGGCCCTGGCTCCTACGAGCAGTACTTC
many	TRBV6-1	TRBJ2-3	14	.	CASSPRGGTDTQYF	TGTGCCAGCTCCCCTCGTGGGGGCACAGATACGCAGTATTTT
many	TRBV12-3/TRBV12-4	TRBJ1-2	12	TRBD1	CASSSGGAGYTF	TGTGCCAGCAGTTCAGGGGGCGCGGGCTACACCTTC
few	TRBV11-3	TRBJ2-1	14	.	CASSSTALGAEQFF	TGTGCCAGCAGCTCCACGGCCCTGGGGGCTGAGCAGTTCTTC
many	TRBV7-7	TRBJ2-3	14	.	CASSPGHSTDTQYF	TGTGCTAGCAGCCCGGGACATAGCACAGATACGCAGTATTTT
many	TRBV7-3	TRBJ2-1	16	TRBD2	CASSLRAGGPLNEQFF	TGTGCCAGCAGCTTAAGGGCGGGGGGGCCCTTGAATGAGCAGTTCTTC
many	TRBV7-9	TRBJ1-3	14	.	CASISDSSGNTIYF	TGTGCCAGCATCTCGGACAGCTCTGGAAACACCATATATTTT
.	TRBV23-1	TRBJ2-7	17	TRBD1	CASSHSVRDRDRYEQYF	TGCGCCAGCAGTCATTCGGTCCGGGACAGGGATCGATACGAGCAGTACTTC
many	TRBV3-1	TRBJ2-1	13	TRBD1	CASSRQGGNEQFF	TGTGCCAGCAGCCGACAGGGTGGCAATGAGCAGTTCTTC
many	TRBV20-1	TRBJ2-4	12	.	CSAEYGENIQYF	TGCAGTGCGGAGTATGGGGAAAACATTCAGTACTTC
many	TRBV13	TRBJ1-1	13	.	CASSSPLHTEAFF	TGTGCCAGCAGCTCTCCTCTCCACACTGAAGCTTTCTTT
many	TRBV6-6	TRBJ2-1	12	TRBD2	CGTSGTLNEQFF	TGTGGGACTAGCGGGACTCTCAATGAGCAGTTCTTC
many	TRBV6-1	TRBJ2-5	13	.	CASRGRRGETQYF	TGTGCCAGCAGGGGAAGGAGGGGAGAGACCCAGTACTTC
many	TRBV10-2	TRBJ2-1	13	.	CASSDPSSGYQFF	TGCGCCAGCAGTGACCCCTCTAGTGGATATCAGTTCTTC
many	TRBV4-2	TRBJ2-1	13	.	CASSPGPYNEQFF	TGTGCCAGCAGCCCCGGACCTTACAATGAGCAGTTCTTC
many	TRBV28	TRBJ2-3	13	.	CSGRASSTDTQYF	TGCAGCGGGCGGGCGTCTAGCACAGATACGCAGTATTTT
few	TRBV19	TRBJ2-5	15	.	CASSIPQAAGETQYF	TGTGCCAGTAGTATACCACAGGCGGCAGGGGAGACCCAGTACTTC
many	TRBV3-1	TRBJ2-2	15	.	CASSPGRPNTGELFF	TGTGCCAGCAGCCCGGGGCGACCGAACACCGGGGAGCTGTTTTTT
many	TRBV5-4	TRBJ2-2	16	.	CASSLGSWGNTGELFF	TGTGCCAGCAGCTTGGGGAGTTGGGGGAACACCGGGGAGCTGTTTTTT
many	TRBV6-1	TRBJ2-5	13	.	CASSEPLGGTQYF	TGTGCCAGCAGTGAGCCCCTCGGCGGGACCCAGTACTTC
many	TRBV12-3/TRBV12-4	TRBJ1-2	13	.	CASSFTGPYGYTF	TGTGCCAGCAGTTTTACAGGGCCCTATGGCTACACCTTC
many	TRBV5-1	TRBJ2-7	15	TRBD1	CASSPIDRVNDEQYF	TGCGCCAGCAGCCCAATTGACAGGGTCAACGACGAGCAGTACTTC
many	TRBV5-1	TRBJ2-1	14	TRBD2	CASSLGAGDNEQFF	TGCGCCAGCAGCTTGGGGGCGGGAGATAATGAGCAGTTCTTC
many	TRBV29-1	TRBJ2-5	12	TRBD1	CSVRGQGLPQYF	TGCAGCGTTAGGGGGCAGGGCCTGCCCCAGTACTTC
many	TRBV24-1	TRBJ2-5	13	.	CATSDLFEETQYF	TGTGCCACCAGTGATCTATTTGAAGAGACCCAGTACTTC